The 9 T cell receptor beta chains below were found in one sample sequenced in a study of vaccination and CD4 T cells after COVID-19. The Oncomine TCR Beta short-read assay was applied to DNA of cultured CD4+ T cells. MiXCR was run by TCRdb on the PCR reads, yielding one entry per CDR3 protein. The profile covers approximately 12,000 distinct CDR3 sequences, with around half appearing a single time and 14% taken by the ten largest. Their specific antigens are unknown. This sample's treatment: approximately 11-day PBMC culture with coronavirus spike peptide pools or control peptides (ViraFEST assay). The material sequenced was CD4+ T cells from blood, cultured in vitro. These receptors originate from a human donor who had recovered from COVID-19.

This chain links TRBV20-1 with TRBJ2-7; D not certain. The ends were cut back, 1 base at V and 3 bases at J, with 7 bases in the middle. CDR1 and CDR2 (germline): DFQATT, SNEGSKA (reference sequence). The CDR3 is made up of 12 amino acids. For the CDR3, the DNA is TGCAGTGCTAGAGTAGGGTTCTACGAGCAGTACTTC. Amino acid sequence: CSARVGFYEQYF.

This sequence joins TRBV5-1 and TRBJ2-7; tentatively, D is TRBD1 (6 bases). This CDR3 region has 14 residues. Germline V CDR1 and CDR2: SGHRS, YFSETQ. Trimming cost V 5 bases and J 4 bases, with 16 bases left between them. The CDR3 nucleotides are TGCGCCAGCAGGTGGGATGAGACAGGATACGAGCAGTACTTC. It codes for CASRWDETGYEQYF.

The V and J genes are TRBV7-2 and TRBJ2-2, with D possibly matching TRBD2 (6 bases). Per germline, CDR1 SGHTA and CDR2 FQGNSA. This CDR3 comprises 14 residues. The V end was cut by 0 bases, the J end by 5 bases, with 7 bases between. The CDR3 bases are TGTGCCAGCAGCTTAGCGACTAGAACCGGGGAGCTGTTTTTT. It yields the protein CASSLATRTGELFF.

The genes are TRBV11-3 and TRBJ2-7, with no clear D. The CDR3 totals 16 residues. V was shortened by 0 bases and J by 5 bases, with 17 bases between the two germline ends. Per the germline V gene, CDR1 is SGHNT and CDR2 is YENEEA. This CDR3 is CASSLDGQSIEHEQYF. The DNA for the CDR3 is TGTGCCAGCAGCTTAGATGGTCAGAGCATTGAACACGAGCAGTACTTC.

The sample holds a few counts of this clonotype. The CDR3, as DNA: TGTGCCAGCAGCACACAGAGCTCCTACGAGCAGTACTTC. This translates into CASSTQSSYEQYF. This chain connects TRBV7-2 to TRBJ2-7; D remains ambiguous. The CDR3 is made up of 13 amino acids. Between the trimmed V and J ends, which lost 5 bases and 0 bases, there was a span of 8 bases. Per germline, CDR1 SGHTA and CDR2 FQGNSA.

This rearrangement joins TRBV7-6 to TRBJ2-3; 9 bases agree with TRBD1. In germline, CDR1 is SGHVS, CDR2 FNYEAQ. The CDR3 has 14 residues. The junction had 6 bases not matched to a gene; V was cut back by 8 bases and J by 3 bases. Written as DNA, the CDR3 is TGTGCCAGCGCCCGGGGACAGGGAACAGATACGCAGTATTTT. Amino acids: CASARGQGTDTQYF.

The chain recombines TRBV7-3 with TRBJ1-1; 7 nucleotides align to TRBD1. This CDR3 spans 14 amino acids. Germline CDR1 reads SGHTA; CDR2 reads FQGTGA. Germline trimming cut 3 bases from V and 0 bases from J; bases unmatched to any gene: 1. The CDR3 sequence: CASSLGQLNTEAFF. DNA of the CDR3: TGTGCCAGCAGCTTGGGACAGCTGAACACTGAAGCTTTCTTT.

CDR3 sequence (DNA): TGTGCCAGCAGTTTAAGAGGAGGACAAGCCTACGAGCAGTACTTC. Residues: CASSLRGGQAYEQYF. The V and J genes are TRBV27 and TRBJ2-7; perhaps D is TRBD1 or TRBD2 (5 bases each). The V gene's germline CDR1 is MNHEY and CDR2 SMNVEV (reference sequence). Trimming took 2 bases from V and 2 from J, leaving 13 bases between them. The CDR3 is 15 residues long.

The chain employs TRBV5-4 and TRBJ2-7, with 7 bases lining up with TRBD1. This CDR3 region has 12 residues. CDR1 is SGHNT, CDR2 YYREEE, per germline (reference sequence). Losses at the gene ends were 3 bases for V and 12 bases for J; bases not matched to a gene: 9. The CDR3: CASSSRDRRMYF. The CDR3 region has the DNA TGTGCCAGCAGCTCCCGGGACAGACGTATGTACTTC.